The 18 T cell receptor beta chains given below trace back to one sample, sequenced in a study of cytomegalovirus exposure and HLA in healthy donors. The method was immunoSEQ multiplex PCR; TCRdb's version includes in-frame clones alone and lacks a portion of them. The sample has more than 90,000 clones, more than 70% seen once; the top ten hold roughly 5%. The material sequenced was PBMCs. These receptors came from a man aged 18 to 30 in good health and CMV-seronegative.

This clone was seen once. The chain combines TRBV4-2 with TRBJ2-7; tentative D call: TRBD2 (6 bases). CDR1 LGHNA and CDR2 YNFKEQ come from the germline V gene. Trimming stripped 1 base from V and 2 bases from J, with 12 bases between. The CDR3 runs to 15 residues. The CDR3 nucleotides are TGTGCCAGCAGCCAAGGGGTGGGAGGCACCTACGAGCAGTACTTC. Its translation is CASSQGVGGTYEQYF.

The gene calls are TRBV5-1 and TRBJ2-3; TRBD2 matches 15 bases. Germline V CDR1 and CDR2: SGHRS, YFSETQ. V gave up 2 bases and J gave up 2 bases; unmatched junction bases: 9. This CDR3 has 19 residues. The CDR3 loop is CASSFRTSGGAGSTDTQYF. The CDR3 bases are TGCGCCAGCAGCTTCAGGACTAGCGGGGGGGCGGGATCCACAGATACGCAGTATTTT.

CDR3 residues: CSVGSGRGNEQFF. CDR3 bases: TGCAGCGTTGGAAGCGGGAGGGGGAATGAGCAGTTCTTC. The chain joins TRBV29-1 to TRBJ2-1; 10 bases agree with TRBD2. The junction had 4 bases not matched to a gene; V was cut back by 4 bases and J by 7 bases. Germline values: CDR1 SQVTM, CDR2 ANQGSEA. The CDR3 spans 13 residues.

The chain recombines TRBV6-1 with TRBJ1-4; TRBD1 might be the D (6 bases). CDR3 size: 14 residues. Trimming shortened V by 9 bases and J by 0 bases, and 11 bases separated the two germline ends. The germline V gene has CDR1 MNHNS and CDR2 SASEGT. The CDR3 spells CASQGLATNEKLFF. The CDR3 region has the DNA TGTGCCAGTCAGGGGCTTGCAACTAATGAAAAACTGTTTTTT.

The chain is built from TRBV29-1 and TRBJ2-2, with a tentative D call TRBD2 (6 bases). The ends were cut back, 7 bases at V and 3 bases at J, with 15 bases in the middle. This CDR3 is built from 14 residues. The V gene's germline CDR1 is SQVTM and CDR2 ANQGSEA. The CDR3: CSAAGPTDTGELFF. The CDR3 DNA sequence: TGCAGCGCCGCGGGACCTACCGACACCGGGGAGCTGTTTTTT.

Points on this clone: The junction departs from germline at one end; a sequencing error may be responsible. The chain carries TRBV10-3 and TRBJ1-1; D might be TRBD1 (6 bases). The germline CDR1 and CDR2 sequences are ENHRY and SYGVKD. CDR3 length: 16 residues. The CDR3 is CAVREAGASMNTEAFF. The CDR3 DNA is TGTGCCGTCAGAGAGGCAGGGGCATCCATGAACACTGAAGCTTTCTTT.

This clone was counted between two and nine times. The genes are TRBV19 and TRBJ2-7, with 9 bases matching TRBD1. V lost 3 bases, J lost 9 bases, and 6 bases stayed unmatched. CDR3 length: 13 amino acids. The germline V gene encodes CDR1 LNHDA and CDR2 SQIVND (reference sequence). The CDR3 sequence: CASSIRGQGGQYF. The CDR3 coding sequence is TGTGCCAGTAGTATTAGGGGACAGGGAGGGCAGTACTTC.

The chain carries TRBV27 and TRBJ1-2, with D hard to call. Germline CDR1 reads MNHEY; CDR2 reads SMNVEV (reference sequence). This CDR3 has 13 amino acids. Trimming stripped 5 bases from V and 6 bases from J, with 13 bases between. DNA for the CDR3: TGTGCCAGCAGTGGAGGGCCAGCTCATGGCTACACCTTC. Encoded protein: CASSGGPAHGYTF.

The chain carries TRBV7-2 and TRBJ2-1, with TRBD2 matching 9 bases. There are 16 residues in the CDR3. Germline V lookup: CDR1 SGHTA, CDR2 FQGNSA. V lost 5 bases, J lost 6 bases, and 11 bases stayed unmatched. The CDR3 nucleotides are TGTGCCAGCAGCGCCCGCGGGGGGGTGGGGGGCAATGAGCAGTTCTTC. It encodes CASSARGGVGGNEQFF.

The CDR3 DNA reads TGCGCCAGCAGCCAAGCGGGACTAGCGGGGAACACCGGGGAGCTGTTTTTT. This gives the protein CASSQAGLAGNTGELFF. The genes are TRBV4-1 and TRBJ2-2, with 12 nucleotides matching TRBD2. The V and J ends lost 1 base and 1 base, in that order; junction bases with no gene match: 1. Germline V lookup: CDR1 MGHRA, CDR2 YSYEKL. CDR3 size: 17 residues.

The genes are TRBV2 and TRBJ1-1, with a tentative D call TRBD1 (5 bases). CDR1 SNHLY and CDR2 FYNNEI come from the germline V gene. Trimming stripped 7 bases from V and 4 bases from J, with 13 bases between. The CDR3 covers 13 residues. The CDR3 DNA reads as TGTGCCAGCACGGGACGGGGGACCACTGAAGCTTTCTTT. It yields the protein CASTGRGTTEAFF.

The rearrangement uses TRBV6-1 and TRBJ2-7, with 7 positions matching TRBD1. The CDR3 is 15 residues long. V lost 5 bases and J lost 2; bases outside the gene matches: 9. Germline-derived CDR1 and CDR2 are MNHNS and SASEGT. This CDR3 is CASSQYRGPPYEQYF. The CDR3 region has the DNA TGTGCCAGCAGTCAATACAGGGGACCCCCCTACGAGCAGTACTTC.

V gene TRBV5-8 combines with J gene TRBJ1-1; unclear D gene. The CDR3 runs to 14 residues. Trimming pared 4 bases from V and 1 base from J, leaving 11 bases between. Germline V CDR1 and CDR2: SGHTS, YDEGEE. This chain's CDR3 is CASSPLAGNTEAFF. The CDR3 DNA reads as TGTGCCAGCAGCCCCCTTGCCGGGAACACTGAAGCTTTCTTT.

The rearrangement uses TRBV6-1 and TRBJ1-5, with D perhaps matching TRBD1 (5 bases). CDR1 and CDR2 from the germline V gene are MNHNS and SASEGT. Trimming stripped 2 bases from V and 7 bases from J, with 15 bases between. The CDR3 contains 15 residues. The CDR3 is CASSEWAGHSQPQHF. CDR3 DNA sequence: TGTGCCAGCAGTGAATGGGCAGGGCACAGCCAGCCCCAGCATTTT.

This chain joins TRBV2 and TRBJ2-7; TRBD2 matches 8 bases. J was trimmed by 8 bases and V by 4 bases; bases with no gene match: 16. The CDR3 runs 16 residues. Germline V gives CDR1 SNHLY, CDR2 FYNNEI. For the CDR3, the DNA is TGTGCCAGCAGTGGGGCATTAGGGCGGGAGGCCATTAAGCAGTACTTC. It is translated as CASSGALGREAIKQYF.

V is TRBV27 and J is TRBJ1-2, with TRBD1 as a possible D gene (5 bases). The CDR3 length is 15 residues. Trimming took off 3 bases at V and 1 base at J, with 12 bases between the two ends. Germline V gives CDR1 MNHEY, CDR2 SMNVEV (reference sequence). CDR3 protein: CASSLEGLGNYGYTF. The CDR3 DNA sequence: TGTGCCAGCAGTTTGGAGGGGCTGGGTAACTATGGCTACACCTTC.

The genes are TRBV19 and TRBJ1-2; 9 nucleotides agree with TRBD1. This CDR3 comprises 15 residues. Germline V gene lookup returns CDR1 LNHDA and CDR2 SQIVND (reference sequence). The V gene end was trimmed by 9 bases and the J gene end by 2 bases; junction bases not matched to a gene: 10. This CDR3 is CASVGDRVGNYGYTF. CDR3 DNA: TGTGCCAGCGTGGGGGACAGGGTTGGAAACTATGGCTACACCTTC. Using reference TRBV19 and TRBJ1-2 for the parts outside the CDR3, the full variable domain is DGGITQSPKYLFRKEGQNVTLSCEQNLNHDAMYWYRQDPGQGLRLIYYSQIVNDFQKGDIAEGYSVSREKKESFPLTVTSAQKNPTAFYLCASVGDRVGNYGYTFGSGTRLTVV.

The chain is built from TRBV6-5 and TRBJ1-5; TRBD1 agrees at 8 bases. This CDR3 is built from 16 residues. Germline CDR1 and CDR2: MNHEY and SVGAGI. With 2 bases clipped from V and 6 bases from J, the junction kept 9 bases outside the gene matches. CDR3 in amino acids: CASSYRGTGISQPQHF. The CDR3 DNA follows: TGTGCCAGCAGTTACCGGGGGACAGGTATATCTCAGCCCCAGCATTTT.